These T cell receptor beta chains were read from a single sample in a study of T cell responses to AZD1222 COVID-19 vaccine. TCRdb keeps only in-frame clones here, not all; method: immunoSEQ multiplex PCR. The sample holds fewer than 200,000 clones, roughly nine tenths seen once. The specimen comprised peripheral blood, sampled on day 0 of MenACWY control vaccination. Receptors originate from an adult in good health. Each CDR3 is given with its conserved first and last residue. D genes are given only for firm matches. Some rows mark clone size as missing; the rest say once, few, many or name a class of expanded clone.

j_call,d_call,v_call,clone_size,cdr3_nt,cdr3_aa
TRBJ1-1,.,TRBV6-4,.,TGTGCCAGCAGTGACTCGGGAAGCCACACTGAAGCTTTCTTT,CASSDSGSHTEAFF
TRBJ1-1,.,TRBV30,.,TGTGCCTGGAGTGCCGGGGGAAACACTGAAGCTTTCTTT,CAWSAGGNTEAFF
TRBJ2-1,TRBD2,TRBV24-1,.,TGTGCCACCAGGGAGCGGGACGGCTCCTACAATGAGCAGTTCTTC,CATRERDGSYNEQFF
TRBJ1-2,TRBD1,TRBV5-6,few,TGTGCCAGCAGCTTGACAGGGGGCAACTATGGCTACACCTTC,CASSLTGGNYGYTF
TRBJ1-3,.,TRBV7-9,.,TGTGCCAGCAGCCCAAAACGGGTCCCTGGAAACACCATATATTTT,CASSPKRVPGNTIYF
TRBJ1-6,TRBD1,TRBV27,.,TGTGCCAGCAGGACCGGACAGGTTAATTCACCCCTCCACTTT,CASRTGQVNSPLHF
TRBJ2-7,.,TRBV5-6,few,TGTGCCAGCAGCCTCGCGGGACTCGGAACTTACGAGCAGTACTTC,CASSLAGLGTYEQYF
TRBJ2-3,.,TRBV14,.,TGTGCCAGCAGCGATGGTAGTGTAGATACGCAGTATTTT,CASSDGSVDTQYF
TRBJ1-5,.,TRBV3-1/TRBV3-2,.,TGTGCCAGCAGCCTCTACGGCAATCAGCCCCAGCATTTT,CASSLYGNQPQHF
TRBJ2-7,.,TRBV6-2/TRBV6-3,.,TGTGCCAGCAGTTACGGGGACATTGCCTACGAGCAGTACTTC,CASSYGDIAYEQYF
TRBJ2-7,TRBD1,TRBV19,.,TGTGCCAGTAGCTCTCGCCGGACAGGTGGGGGTAACGAGCAGTACTTC,CASSSRRTGGGNEQYF
TRBJ2-3,.,TRBV12-5,.,TGTGCTAGTGGTCCCCCCCAGTCACAGCGTAGCACAGATACGCAGTATTTT,CASGPPQSQRSTDTQYF
TRBJ2-5,TRBD1,TRBV30,.,TGTGCCTGGAGTCCGGGACAGGGTGGCGAGACCCAGTACTTC,CAWSPGQGGETQYF
TRBJ1-2,TRBD1,TRBV19,.,TGTGCCAGTAGGGACAGGGGTATGTATGGCTACACCTTC,CASRDRGMYGYTF
TRBJ2-3,.,TRBV9,few,TGTGCCAGCAGCTCCACTAGGGGCAGAGTCACAGATACGCAGTATTTT,CASSSTRGRVTDTQYF
TRBJ2-1,.,TRBV11-2,.,TGTGCCAGCAGCTTAGATACGGGAGCAGTAGATGAGCAGTTCTTC,CASSLDTGAVDEQFF
TRBJ2-3,.,TRBV7-9,once,TGTGCCAGCAGCTTAGGTCAGGGGAGCAGCGATACGCAGTATTTT,CASSLGQGSSDTQYF
TRBJ1-2,TRBD1,TRBV6-1,.,TGTGCCAGCAGTGAAACGACAGGGGTGAACTATGGCTACACCTTC,CASSETTGVNYGYTF
TRBJ1-1,.,TRBV6-5,.,TGTGCCAGCAGCCAGGTTTTATCTTCGAACACTGAAGCTTTCTTT,CASSQVLSSNTEAFF
TRBJ1-2,.,TRBV4-3,once,TGCGCCAGCAGCCAAGCGTTGACACCTGCTATTGACTATGGCTACACCTTC,CASSQALTPAIDYGYTF
TRBJ2-5,.,TRBV10-3,.,TGTGCCATCAGTGAGTCACAGGAGGGCCAAGAGACCCAGTACTTC,CAISESQEGQETQYF
TRBJ2-2,.,TRBV3-1/TRBV3-2,.,TGTGCCAGCAGCCAAGACATCACCGGGGAGCTGTTTTTT,CASSQDITGELFF
TRBJ2-7,TRBD2,TRBV11-2,once,TGTGCCAGCAGCTACACTAGCGTGACCTCCTACGAGCAGTACTTC,CASSYTSVTSYEQYF
TRBJ2-7,TRBD1,TRBV6-6,once,TGTGCCAGCAACCGGGACAGTACCTACGAGCAGTACTTC,CASNRDSTYEQYF
TRBJ1-2,.,TRBV30,.,TGTGCCCTCCCGAGTGCCCACTATGGCTACACCTTC,CALPSAHYGYTF
TRBJ1-2,.,TRBV10-3,.,TGTGCCATCACCAAGGAGAGGGGAGGCTACACCTTC,CAITKERGGYTF
TRBJ2-1,TRBD2,TRBV10-2,.,TGCGCCAGCAGGGAAGGGACTAGCGGGTACGGTGAGCAGTTCTTC,CASREGTSGYGEQFF
TRBJ2-7,.,TRBV25-1,.,TGTGCCAGCAGTGGAGCGGAAGACTCCTACGAGCAGTACTTC,CASSGAEDSYEQYF
TRBJ2-7,.,TRBV24-1,.,TGTGCCACCAGTGATGCCTACGAGCAGTACTTC,CATSDAYEQYF
TRBJ2-7,.,TRBV5-1,.,TGCGCCAGCGGAACCGGCCACCCTCCCTACGAGCAGTACTTC,CASGTGHPPYEQYF
TRBJ2-3,.,TRBV6-2/TRBV6-3,.,TGTGCCAGCAGTTACTCGGTTAGGAGGGGAGACACAGATACGCAGTATTTT,CASSYSVRRGDTDTQYF
TRBJ1-5,.,TRBV30,.,TGTGCCTGGGGCCCCGTCCCCAGCGGGCCCCAGCATTTT,CAWGPVPSGPQHF
TRBJ2-7,.,TRBV5-1,.,TGCGCCAGCAGCTTGGCAGGCGGGGCCCCCTACGAGCAGTACTTC,CASSLAGGAPYEQYF
TRBJ2-6,.,TRBV5-6,.,TGTGCCAGCAGCCAAGGGGTGGGGCTTGGGGCCAACGTCCTGACTTTC,CASSQGVGLGANVLTF
TRBJ2-5,TRBD1,TRBV3-1/TRBV3-2,.,TGTGCCAGCAGCTTTACAGGGGCCCAAGAGACCCAGTACTTC,CASSFTGAQETQYF
TRBJ2-2,.,TRBV7-8,.,TGTGCCAGCAGCTTAGTCTTTGGGAACACCGGGGAGCTGTTTTTT,CASSLVFGNTGELFF
TRBJ2-5,TRBD2,TRBV2,.,TGTGCCAGCAGTGATACTAGCGCATACCAAGAGACCCAGTACTTC,CASSDTSAYQETQYF
TRBJ1-3,.,TRBV6-1,.,TGTGCCAGCAGTGAAGCCGTCGGGGGCGGAAACACCATATATTTT,CASSEAVGGGNTIYF
TRBJ1-3,.,TRBV30,.,TGTGCCTGGAAAGTGGGGGTCTCTGGAAACACCATATATTTT,CAWKVGVSGNTIYF
TRBJ2-5,TRBD1,TRBV10-2,.,TGCGCCAGCCACCCGGGGACAGTCCAAGAGACCCAGTACTTC,CASHPGTVQETQYF
TRBJ2-7,TRBD2,TRBV9,.,TGTGCCAGCAGCGTAGCGGGACTAGGGTACGAGCAGTACTTC,CASSVAGLGYEQYF
TRBJ1-5,.,TRBV5-5,.,TGTGCCAGCAGCCCGATCCTCGGCAATCAGCCCCAGCATTTT,CASSPILGNQPQHF
TRBJ2-1,TRBD2,TRBV4-3,.,TGCGCCAGCAGCCCCGGACTAGCGGGATATGAGCAGTTCTTC,CASSPGLAGYEQFF
TRBJ1-5,.,TRBV24-1,.,TGTGCCACCAGTGTGAGACCGGGGGCTCAGCCCCAGCATTTT,CATSVRPGAQPQHF
TRBJ2-1,TRBD2,TRBV6-6,.,TGTGCCAGCTCCAGGGAGGGCCATGAGCAGTTCTTC,CASSREGHEQFF
TRBJ2-1,.,TRBV15,.,TGTGCCACCAAGAACCCGGGCAGCTCCTACAATGAGCAGTTCTTC,CATKNPGSSYNEQFF
TRBJ2-3,.,TRBV27,.,TGTGCCAGCAGTTTAAAGGGGGGGTTTGCAGATACGCAGTATTTT,CASSLKGGFADTQYF
TRBJ2-1,TRBD2,TRBV24-1,.,TGTGCCACCAGTACCCCTGACGGCGGGAGAGTGGTGAATGAGCAGTTCTTC,CATSTPDGGRVVNEQFF
TRBJ2-7,.,TRBV19,once,TGTGCCAGTAGTCTTCGGACAGTTGGAGGCTACGAGCAGTACTTC,CASSLRTVGGYEQYF
TRBJ2-5,.,TRBV5-4,.,TGTGCCAGCAGCTTCCGTAGCGGACCACATCACCGAGCGATAGAGACCCAGTACTTC,CASSFRSGPHHRAIETQYF
TRBJ1-1,.,TRBV28,.,TGTGCCAGCAGTTCCCCGATCAACACTGAAGCTTTCTTT,CASSSPINTEAFF
TRBJ1-1,.,TRBV27,.,TGTGCCAGCAGTTGGGGGGGAGGGCCGACCACTGAAGCTTTCTTT,CASSWGGGPTTEAFF
TRBJ2-3,TRBD2,TRBV7-3,.,TGTGCCAGCAGCTTAGGTCTAGCGGGAGGTACGCAGTATTTT,CASSLGLAGGTQYF